These T cell receptor beta chains were read from a single sample in a study of cytomegalovirus exposure and HLA in healthy donors. The method was immunoSEQ multiplex PCR; TCRdb's version includes in-frame clones alone and lacks a portion of them. The sample carries some 130,000 clones, roughly three fifths recorded once. Sequenced input: PBMCs. These TCRs come from a man aged 35 to 55 in good health and CMV-seropositive. Both conserved end residues are part of each CDR3. The D gene is left open where the match is weak. Part of the rows lack a size; the others show once, few, many or a class for expanded clones.

v_call	j_call	cdr3_length	d_call	clone_size	cdr3_aa	cdr3_nt
TRBV6-5	TRBJ2-3	14	TRBD2	NA	CASSPSGGAYTQYF	TGTGCCAGCAGTCCTAGCGGGGGGGCCTATACGCAGTATTTT
TRBV18	TRBJ2-3	16	TRBD2	NA	CASSPGLAGRTDTQYF	TGTGCCAGCTCACCGGGACTAGCGGGGCGCACAGATACGCAGTATTTT
TRBV7-9	TRBJ2-7	16	TRBD2	NA	CASSFGLAGASYEQYF	TGTGCCAGCAGCTTTGGATTAGCGGGGGCCTCCTACGAGCAGTACTTC
TRBV5-6	TRBJ2-7	14	NA	NA	CASSLIQGRYEQYF	TGTGCCAGCAGCTTGATACAGGGCCGCTACGAGCAGTACTTC
TRBV6-6	TRBJ1-2	15	NA	NA	CASSPSGPGEHGYTF	TGTGCCAGCAGCCCCTCGGGCCCCGGGGAACATGGCTACACCTTC
TRBV28	TRBJ2-3	14	TRBD2	few	CATRGSLSTDTQYF	TGTGCCACGCGGGGGTCCCTGAGCACAGATACGCAGTATTTT
TRBV5-1	TRBJ1-3	17	TRBD1	few	CASSTGGTGSSGNTIYF	TGCGCCAGCAGCACGGGTGGGACAGGGTCCTCTGGAAACACCATATATTTT
TRBV19	TRBJ2-5	14	TRBD2	NA	CASSTDSGRETQYF	TGTGCCAGTAGTACCGATAGCGGGAGAGAGACCCAGTACTTC
TRBV18	TRBJ1-4	17	TRBD1	NA	CASSPQAGGATNEKLFF	TGTGCCAGCTCACCACAGGCAGGGGGAGCAACTAATGAAAAACTGTTTTTT
TRBV28	TRBJ2-7	11	NA	once	CASSPPGEQYF	TGTGCCAGCAGTCCACCGGGGGAGCAGTACTTC
TRBV7-2	TRBJ2-3	13	NA	NA	CASSSAFRGTQYF	TGTGCCAGCAGCTCCGCCTTTCGGGGGACGCAGTATTTT
TRBV6-5	TRBJ2-7	14	NA	NA	CASSGSRGSYEQYF	TGTGCCAGCAGTGGATCGCGGGGCTCCTACGAGCAGTACTTC
TRBV30	TRBJ1-2	12	TRBD1	few	CAWSQGLWGYTF	TGTGCCTGGTCACAGGGGCTGTGGGGCTACACCTTC
TRBV4-1	TRBJ1-1	14	TRBD1	NA	CASSQVDRGTEAFF	TGCGCCAGCAGCCAAGTAGACAGGGGGACTGAAGCTTTCTTT